This T cell receptor (beta chain) comes out of a study of identical twins. Findings and limits, study-wide: For zero-insertion analyses, partial confounding could come from invariant MAIT and iNKT cells. With abundant cord blood beta clonotypes, insertions were fewer; memory repertoires showed no such pattern.

V was pared by 6 bases and J by 2 bases, with 3 bases of the junction left unmatched. The CDR3 covers 15 residues. TCRdb passed the 5' RACE reads through MiXCR, listing each CDR3 protein once. This sample has approximately 590,000 distinct CDR3 sequences, with approximately 10% found just once. This clonotype was observed a few times. Its antigen is unknown. These data were also reused for a study on yellow fever vaccine responses in identical twins.

The chain combines TRBV12-3 or TRBV12-4 with TRBJ2-3, with 12 bases lining up with TRBD2. The TCR originated in a woman aged 18 to 35 in good health. The sample consisted of PBMCs. This CDR3 is CASSRLAGATDTQYF. In DNA, the CDR3 is TGTGCCAGCAGCCGACTAGCGGGGGCCACAGATACGCAGTATTTT.